Sequencing of this T cell receptor beta chain was carried out in a study of Graves' ophthalmopathy and Graves' hyperthyroidism. About the research overall: Absence of ophthalmopathy within 18 months of follow-up defined stable hyperthyroidism.

With regard to this clonotype: What it binds is not known. Sequence at one end of the junction differs from germline and may be a read error.

CDR3 length: 16 amino acids. From germline, CDR1 is SGHTA and CDR2 FQGNSA. Ineligible for inclusion were patients with other autoimmune diseases, uncontrolled infections, pregnancy or lactation. Broader study findings: The model's prediction of ophthalmopathy progression had 65% to 71% sensitivity and around 77% specificity. Blood contained most expanded thyroid clonotypes exceeding 0.001 frequency.

Amplification from RNA transcripts yielded the TCR beta CDR3 regions. HTBI primers primed a first-round RT-PCR, and a second-round multiplex PCR followed. MiXCR, run by TCRdb on the multiplex PCR reads, gives a single entry per CDR3 protein. Of about 500,000 distinct CDR3 sequences detected, less than 40% appear once; the ten largest clones hold 4% to 5%. This sequence originates from an adult man with Graves' hyperthyroidism. The material sequenced was peripheral blood or thyroid tissue (not recorded which). V gene TRBV7-2 combines with J gene TRBJ2-5; 15 bases are shared with TRBD2. The CDR3, as DNA: TGCGCCAGCAGCTCGGGGACTAGCGGGGGGCTCGAGACCCAGTACTTC. Protein sequence: CASSSGTSGGLETQYF.